The subject of this entry is one T cell receptor (beta chain). The data are from a study of response to subunit inactivated influenza vaccine. One entry per CDR3 protein, called by TCRdb with MiXCR from the RT-PCR reads. This table has about 540,000 distinct CDR3 sequences, 20% to 25% appearing once. From germline, CDR1 is MNHEY and CDR2 SMNVEV (reference sequence). The CDR3 is 14 amino acids. Unmatched junction bases numbered 4, after V lost 0 bases and J lost 6 bases. This same sample was also taken into another study, of T cells expressing NK-cell markers. Per that study: Generation of TCR beta cDNA was performed by 5'RACE template switching incorporating UMIs. A range of about 1.0-8% of CD8+ T cells consisted of dominant NKG2C+ clonotypes in six donors. A few donors likewise had their CD3+CD56-NKG2C+ fraction led by these clonotypes.

This chain links TRBV27 with TRBJ1-2, with 7 positions matching TRBD1. This receptor was obtained from a man aged 45 to 65 who received an inactivated influenza vaccine. The sequences come from CD4+ T cells sorted from PBMCs, collected 11 to 12 days after vaccination. The CDR3 sequence: CASSLSGRGDGYTF. CDR3 sequence (DNA): TGTGCCAGCAGTTTATCGGGCAGGGGGGATGGCTACACCTTC.